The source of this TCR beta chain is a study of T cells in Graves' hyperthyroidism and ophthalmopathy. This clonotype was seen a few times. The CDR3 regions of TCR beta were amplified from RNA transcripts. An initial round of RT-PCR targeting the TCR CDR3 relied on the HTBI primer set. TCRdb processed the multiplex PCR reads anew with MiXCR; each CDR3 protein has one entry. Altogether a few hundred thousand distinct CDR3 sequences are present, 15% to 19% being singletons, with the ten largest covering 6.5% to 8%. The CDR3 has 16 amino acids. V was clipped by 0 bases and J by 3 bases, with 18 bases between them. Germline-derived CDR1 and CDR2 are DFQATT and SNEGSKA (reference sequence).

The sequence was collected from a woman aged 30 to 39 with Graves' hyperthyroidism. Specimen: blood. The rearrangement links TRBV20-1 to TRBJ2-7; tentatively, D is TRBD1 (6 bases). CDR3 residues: CSARDLRQGSFYEQYF. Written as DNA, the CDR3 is TGCAGTGCTAGAGATCTTAGGCAGGGGAGTTTCTACGAGCAGTACTTC.